These 30 T cell receptor beta chains share one sample of origin, sequenced in a study of shared clonotypes between healthy human individuals. Measured with immunoSEQ multiplex PCR; TCRdb has only the in-frame clones, and not every one. The sample contains over 1.4 million clones, roughly 96% of which appear only once. The sequencing sample was made of naive CD4+ T cells sorted from blood. Noted subset: CD45RA+ positively selected. These receptors all come from a man aged 30 to 39 in good health.

This chain connects TRBV28 to TRBJ2-1; possibly TRBD2 for D (5 bases). Per germline, CDR1 MDHEN and CDR2 SYDVKM. The ends were cut back, 6 bases at V and 1 base at J, with 10 bases in the middle. The CDR3 is made up of 14 amino acids. CDR3 sequence: CASRSGFSYNEQFF. As DNA, the CDR3 is TGTGCCAGCAGAAGCGGATTTTCCTACAATGAGCAGTTCTTC.

The count of this clone is one. This sequence joins TRBV19 and TRBJ2-1, with 7 bases aligning to TRBD2. J gave up 10 bases and V 10 bases, and 16 bases lay outside the gene matches. The CDR3 has 14 amino acids. Germline V gives CDR1 LNHDA, CDR2 SQIVND (reference sequence). CDR3 sequence: CATQAGSLPIEQFF. Written as DNA, the CDR3 is TGTGCCACTCAAGCGGGAAGCCTCCCAATCGAGCAGTTCTTC.

The chain links TRBV6-1 to TRBJ1-5; D gene unclear. The ends were cut back, 1 base at V and 0 bases at J, with 10 bases in the middle. Germline V gene lookup returns CDR1 MNHNS and CDR2 SASEGT. The CDR3 is 16 residues long. Here the CDR3 DNA reads TGTGCCAGCAGTGAAGGTGTGGGAGATAGCAATCAGCCCCAGCATTTT. It yields the protein CASSEGVGDSNQPQHF.

This rearrangement joins TRBV14 to TRBJ2-1; D possibly corresponds to TRBD2 (5 bases). The CDR3 consists of 15 residues. CDR1 is SGHDN and CDR2 is FVKESK in the germline V gene. V lost 4 bases, J lost 6 bases, and 16 bases lay in between. The CDR3 loop reads CASSRVGDLANEQFF. The DNA for the CDR3 is TGTGCCAGCAGCCGAGTGGGAGATCTTGCCAATGAGCAGTTCTTC.

The chain carries TRBV18 and TRBJ2-2; no firm D call. Between the trimmed V and J ends, which lost 1 base and 0 bases, there was a span of 3 bases. Germline V lookup: CDR1 KGHSH, CDR2 LQKENI. CDR3 size: 14 residues. In DNA form, the CDR3 reads TGTGCCAGCTCACCACAGCCGAACACCGGGGAGCTGTTTTTT. It translates to CASSPQPNTGELFF.

The chain recombines TRBV19 with TRBJ2-1; TRBD1 matches at 7 bases. V lost 5 bases, J lost 1 base, and 5 bases stayed unmatched. Germline V CDR1 and CDR2: LNHDA, SQIVND (reference sequence). The CDR3 is 15 amino acids. The CDR3 nucleotides are TGTGCCAGTAGTTACGGACAGGTTTCCTACAATGAGCAGTTCTTC. It translates to CASSYGQVSYNEQFF.

Notes on this clone: The identical CDR3 is also encoded by other nucleotide sequences in the sample. The V call is TRBV5-4, the J call TRBJ2-3, with no clear D. V gave up 2 bases and J gave up 0 bases, with 4 bases separating them. Germline lookup yields CDR1 SGHNT and CDR2 YYREEE (reference sequence). CDR3 length: 13 amino acids. The CDR3 bases are TGTGCCAGCAGCTTACCTAGCACAGATACGCAGTATTTT. Its protein product is CASSLPSTDTQYF. The whole variable domain, remainder taken from reference TRBV5-4 and TRBJ2-3, is ETGVTQSPTHLIKTRGQQVTLRCSSQSGHNTVSWYQQALGQGPQFIFQYYREEENGRGNFPPRFSGLQFPNYSSELNVNALELDDSALYLCASSLPSTDTQYFGPGTRLTVL.

The chain employs TRBV30 and TRBJ2-7; 8 bases agree with TRBD1. Trimming removed 2 bases from V and 4 bases from J; junction bases left unmatched: 7. The CDR3 runs 14 residues. Germline CDR1 is GTSNPN and CDR2 is SVGIG (reference sequence). The CDR3 region is CAWSWSGGRYEQYF. The CDR3 nucleotides are TGTGCCTGGAGTTGGTCAGGGGGCCGGTACGAGCAGTACTTC.

The rearrangement uses TRBV11-2 and TRBJ2-7, with 11 bases that match TRBD2. CDR3 length: 15 residues. V dropped 4 bases and J dropped 4; count of bases not matched to a gene: 6. The V gene's germline CDR1 is SGHAT and CDR2 FQNNGV. CDR3 sequence (DNA): TGTGCCAGCAGCTCGCGACTAGCGGGACGTTACGAGCAGTACTTC. Protein: CASSSRLAGRYEQYF.

The chain links TRBV2 to TRBJ2-7; 9 bases line up with TRBD1. Germline CDR1 reads SNHLY; CDR2 reads FYNNEI. V was clipped by 7 bases and J by 5 bases; unmatched bases: 9. The CDR3 has 14 amino acids. The CDR3 loop is CASILGTGYDEQYF. In DNA form, the CDR3 reads TGTGCCAGCATCCTCGGGACAGGGTACGACGAGCAGTACTTC. Variable domain in full (rest from reference TRBV2 and TRBJ2-7): EPEVTQTPSHQVTQMGQEVILRCVPISNHLYFYWYRQILGQKVEFLVSFYNNEISEKSEIFDDQFSVERPDGSNFTLKIRSTKLEDSAMYFCASILGTGYDEQYFGPGTRLTVT.

This clone occurred once. The genes are TRBV18 and TRBJ2-3, with no clear D. V lost 2 bases and J 2 bases, leaving 14 bases between the germline ends. CDR1 is KGHSH and CDR2 is LQKENI in the germline V gene. The CDR3 spans 16 residues. The CDR3 here is CASSPGSPGATDTQYF. CDR3 in DNA: TGTGCCAGCTCACCAGGGTCGCCAGGCGCCACAGATACGCAGTATTTT.

The chain is built from TRBV7-2 and TRBJ2-3; the match to TRBD2 covers 14 bases. V lost 4 bases, J lost 2 bases, and 5 bases stayed unmatched. The CDR3 spans 17 residues. The germline gives CDR1 SGHTA, CDR2 FQGNSA. The CDR3 is CASSSGLAGAYTDTQYF. The CDR3 DNA reads TGTGCCAGCAGCTCGGGACTAGCGGGGGCCTACACAGATACGCAGTATTTT.

The chain uses TRBV11-3 and TRBJ2-2; tentatively, D is TRBD1 (6 bases). CDR1 and CDR2 (germline): SGHNT, YENEEA. Trimming took 1 base from V and 4 from J, leaving 10 bases between them. The CDR3 is 15 amino acids. In DNA form, the CDR3 reads TGTGCCAGCAGCTTAGCAGGGGCCGGCACCGGGGAGCTGTTTTTT. Its translation: CASSLAGAGTGELFF.

The chain links TRBV7-6 to TRBJ1-3; D is ambiguous. The length of the CDR3 is 15 residues. CDR1 is SGHVS and CDR2 is FNYEAQ in the germline V gene. V lost 5 bases, J lost 4 bases, and 15 bases lay in between. CDR3 bases: TGTGCCAGCAGCGGGAATAGGGCGTCCGGAAACACCATATATTTT. The encoded protein is CASSGNRASGNTIYF.

The chain joins TRBV27 to TRBJ1-2; TRBD1 matches 7 bases. Germline CDR1 and CDR2: MNHEY and SMNVEV (reference sequence). CDR3 length: 15 residues. The trim removed 0 bases at V and 4 bases at J, leaving 5 bases unmatched. CDR3 DNA sequence: TGTGCCAGCAGTTTATCAGGGGGCAAAATCTATGGCTACACCTTC. The encoded protein is CASSLSGGKIYGYTF.

V and J are TRBV2 and TRBJ2-3; 9 nucleotides align to TRBD1. Germline V gives CDR1 SNHLY, CDR2 FYNNEI. The CDR3 spans 19 residues. Trimming at V came to 0 bases and at J to 3 bases, leaving 13 bases not matched to a gene. The CDR3, as DNA: TGTGCCAGCAGTGAAGCACTCCGGGACAGGGATAGAAGTACAGATACGCAGTATTTT. Translation: CASSEALRDRDRSTDTQYF.

J is TRBJ2-7 and V is TRBV28, with D maybe TRBD2 (5 bases). V shed 1 base and J shed 7 bases, with 26 bases lying between them. The CDR3 is made up of 18 amino acids. Germline CDR1 reads MDHEN; CDR2 reads SYDVKM. This chain's CDR3 is CASSLSPFGYAGVEEQYF. The CDR3 coding sequence is TGTGCCAGCAGTTTATCCCCCTTCGGGTACGCGGGTGTCGAAGAGCAGTACTTC.

This clone was counted once. The chain carries TRBV19 and TRBJ2-7; 8 positions agree with TRBD1. This CDR3 region has 14 residues. CDR1 is LNHDA and CDR2 is SQIVND in the germline V gene (reference sequence). V lost 7 bases, J lost 0 bases, and 5 bases stayed unmatched. The CDR3 loop reads CASTVTGGSYEQYF. CDR3 in DNA: TGTGCCAGTACCGTCACAGGGGGCTCCTACGAGCAGTACTTC.

The chain combines TRBV6-5 with TRBJ2-5; perhaps TRBD1 as D (6 bases). The tail of the sequence fits TRBJ2-7 better, so the J call may be wrong. Germline lookup yields CDR1 MNHEY and CDR2 SVGAGI. This CDR3 contains 13 residues. CDR3 nucleotide sequence: TGTGCCAGCGGAACGACAGGTTCCTACGAGCAGTACTTC. Translated, it gives CASGTTGSYEQYF.

As to this clone: Other DNA sequences in this sample translate to the same CDR3. The CDR3 reads CASSLGSGNTIYF. In DNA form, the CDR3 reads TGTGCCAGCAGCTTAGGATCCGGAAACACCATATATTTT. The chain joins TRBV7-9 to TRBJ1-3; no clear D. Trimming pared 1 base from V and 4 bases from J, leaving 5 bases between. This CDR3 spans 13 amino acids. Germline V CDR1 and CDR2: SEHNR, FQNEAQ (reference sequence).

This chain uses TRBV10-3 with TRBJ2-7, with 7 bases aligning to TRBD2. Germline values: CDR1 ENHRY, CDR2 SYGVKD. The V segment lost 5 bases and the J segment 1 base; nucleotides outside the gene matches: 2. CDR3 length: 13 residues. Here the CDR3 DNA reads TGTGCCATCAGTAGCGGGATATCCTACGAGCAGTACTTC. Its protein product is CAISSGISYEQYF.

The rearrangement joins TRBV5-1 to TRBJ2-3, with 7 bases lining up with TRBD2. V trimming: 0 bases; J trimming: 2 bases; junction bases outside the gene matches: 6. The CDR3 totals 16 residues. Germline loops: CDR1 SGHRS, CDR2 YFSETQ. Here the CDR3 reads CASSLGLALNTDTQYF. CDR3 nucleotides: TGCGCCAGCAGCTTGGGACTAGCACTAAACACAGATACGCAGTATTTT.

This clone showed up just once. Other DNA sequences within the sample encode an identical CDR3. This chain links TRBV19 with TRBJ2-7; D remains ambiguous. V lost 5 bases and J 4 bases, leaving 9 bases between the germline ends. This CDR3 contains 12 residues. Germline CDR1 is LNHDA and CDR2 is SQIVND (reference sequence). The CDR3: CASSSHGYEQYF. CDR3 DNA sequence: TGTGCCAGTAGTTCCCATGGTTACGAGCAGTACTTC.

Only one count was recorded for this clone. This chain joins TRBV7-3 and TRBJ2-3, with D possibly TRBD2 on 6 matching bases. The CDR3 is 15 amino acids. The germline V gene has CDR1 SGHTA and CDR2 FQGTGA. V lost 5 bases to trimming and J lost 0 bases, with 12 bases between them. This CDR3 reads CASSRSGASTDTQYF. The CDR3 DNA reads TGTGCCAGCAGCCGTAGCGGAGCTAGCACAGATACGCAGTATTTT.

V is TRBV29-1 and J is TRBJ2-2; maybe TRBD1 (6 bases). Germline loops: CDR1 SQVTM, CDR2 ANQGSEA. V lost 4 bases and J lost 5, with 14 bases in between. CDR3 length: 14 residues. CDR3 nucleotides: TGCAGCGTTGCTTCCCCTACAGGGACCGGGGAGCTGTTTTTT. Its translation: CSVASPTGTGELFF.

Note on this clone: The same CDR3 also results from other DNA sequences found in this sample. The chain is built from TRBV5-4 and TRBJ2-7; D is perhaps TRBD1 (6 bases). Trimming shortened V by 4 bases and J by 3 bases, and 17 bases separated the two germline ends. The germline CDR1 and CDR2 sequences are SGHNT and YYREEE (reference sequence). The CDR3 is 15 residues long. This CDR3 reads CASSVRGQGLYEQYF. The CDR3 region has the DNA TGTGCCAGCAGCGTCCGGGGACAAGGGCTCTACGAGCAGTACTTC.

This chain links TRBV28 with TRBJ2-1; the D is unclear. CDR3 length: 15 residues. Trimming stripped 5 bases from V and 1 base from J, with 12 bases between. Germline CDR1 and CDR2: MDHEN and SYDVKM. The CDR3 protein is CASSLRTGSYNEQFF. In nucleotides, the CDR3 is TGTGCCAGCAGTCTGCGCACTGGGTCCTACAATGAGCAGTTCTTC.

The V call is TRBV18, the J call TRBJ2-1; 7 nucleotides agree with TRBD1. The CDR3 runs 14 residues. Trimming took 6 bases from V and 3 from J; bases not matched to a gene: 5. CDR1 is KGHSH, CDR2 LQKENI, per germline. CDR3 protein: CASSKAGGYNEQFF. The CDR3 nucleotides are TGTGCCAGCTCGAAGGCAGGGGGCTACAATGAGCAGTTCTTC.

This chain connects TRBV2 to TRBJ1-5; no clear D. This CDR3 is 14 amino acids long. V dropped 5 bases and J dropped 3 bases, with 11 bases sitting between them. In germline, CDR1 is SNHLY, CDR2 FYNNEI. Here the CDR3 reads CASSLSTANQPQHF. In nucleotides, the CDR3 is TGTGCCAGCAGTCTTTCGACTGCCAATCAGCCCCAGCATTTT. Together with reference TRBV2 and TRBJ1-5, the CDR3 gives the full variable domain: EPEVTQTPSHQVTQMGQEVILRCVPISNHLYFYWYRQILGQKVEFLVSFYNNEISEKSEIFDDQFSVERPDGSNFTLKIRSTKLEDSAMYFCASSLSTANQPQHFGDGTRLSIL.

The chain is built from TRBV27 and TRBJ2-7; weak D call: TRBD1 (5 bases). V was clipped by 5 bases and J by 6 bases, with 26 bases between them. The germline V gene has CDR1 MNHEY and CDR2 SMNVEV (reference sequence). This CDR3 region has 17 residues. In nucleotides, the CDR3 is TGTGCCAGCAGTCCATCGACCGACAGCCTTACACCCTCCGAGCAGTACTTC. As protein: CASSPSTDSLTPSEQYF.